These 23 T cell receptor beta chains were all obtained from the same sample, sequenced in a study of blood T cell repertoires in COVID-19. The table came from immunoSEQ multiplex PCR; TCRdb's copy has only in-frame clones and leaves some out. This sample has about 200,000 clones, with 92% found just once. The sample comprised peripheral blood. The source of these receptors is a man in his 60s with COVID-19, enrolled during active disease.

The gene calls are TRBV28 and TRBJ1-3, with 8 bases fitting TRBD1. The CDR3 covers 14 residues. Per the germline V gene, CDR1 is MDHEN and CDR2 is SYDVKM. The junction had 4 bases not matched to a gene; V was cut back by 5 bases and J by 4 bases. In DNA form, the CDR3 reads TGTGCCAGCAGTCCTGGACAGGGAGGAAACACCATATATTTT. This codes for CASSPGQGGNTIYF.

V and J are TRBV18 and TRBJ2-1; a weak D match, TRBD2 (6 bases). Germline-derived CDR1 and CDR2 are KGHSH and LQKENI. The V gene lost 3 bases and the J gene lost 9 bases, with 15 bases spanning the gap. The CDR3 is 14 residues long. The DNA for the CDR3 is TGTGCCAGCTCACCTAGCGGTTTAGGCGGTGAGCAGTTCTTC. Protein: CASSPSGLGGEQFF.

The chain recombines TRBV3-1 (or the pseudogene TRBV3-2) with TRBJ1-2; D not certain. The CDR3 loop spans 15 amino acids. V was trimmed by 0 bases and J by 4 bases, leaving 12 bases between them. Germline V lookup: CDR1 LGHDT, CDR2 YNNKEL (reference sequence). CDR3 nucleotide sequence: TGTGCCAGCAGCCAAGAACGAAATATCGGCTATGGCTACACCTTC. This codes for CASSQERNIGYGYTF.

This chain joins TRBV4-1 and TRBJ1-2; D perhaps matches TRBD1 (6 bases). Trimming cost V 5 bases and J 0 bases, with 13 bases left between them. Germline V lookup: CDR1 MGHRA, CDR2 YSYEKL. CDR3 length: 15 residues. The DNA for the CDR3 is TGCGCCAGCAGCTCTGGACAGTTAGCTAACTATGGCTACACCTTC. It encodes CASSSGQLANYGYTF.

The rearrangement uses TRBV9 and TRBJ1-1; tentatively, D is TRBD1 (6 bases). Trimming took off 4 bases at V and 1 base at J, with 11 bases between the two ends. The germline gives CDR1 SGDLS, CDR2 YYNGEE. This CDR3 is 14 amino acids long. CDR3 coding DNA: TGTGCCAGCAGCCGGGGACAAGCGAACACTGAAGCTTTCTTT. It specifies CASSRGQANTEAFF.

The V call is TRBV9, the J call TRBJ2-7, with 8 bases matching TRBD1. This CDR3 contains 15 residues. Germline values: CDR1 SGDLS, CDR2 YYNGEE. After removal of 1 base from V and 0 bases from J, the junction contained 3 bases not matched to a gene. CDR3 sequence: CASSVWDRSSYEQYF. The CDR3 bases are TGTGCCAGCAGCGTATGGGACAGGTCCTCCTACGAGCAGTACTTC.

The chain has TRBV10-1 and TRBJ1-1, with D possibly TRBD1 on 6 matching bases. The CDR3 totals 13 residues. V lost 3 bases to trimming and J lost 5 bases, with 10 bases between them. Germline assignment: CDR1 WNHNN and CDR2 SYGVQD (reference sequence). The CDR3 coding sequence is TGCGCCAGCAGTGATGGGGGCAGGACTGAAGCTTTCTTT. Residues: CASSDGGRTEAFF.

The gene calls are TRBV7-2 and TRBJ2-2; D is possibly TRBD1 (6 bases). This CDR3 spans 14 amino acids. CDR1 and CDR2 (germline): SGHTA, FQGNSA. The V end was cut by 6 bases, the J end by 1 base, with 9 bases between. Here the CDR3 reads CASRQTGNTGELFF. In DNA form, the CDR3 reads TGTGCCAGCAGACAGACAGGGAACACCGGGGAGCTGTTTTTT. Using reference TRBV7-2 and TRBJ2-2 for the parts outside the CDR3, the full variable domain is GAGVSQSPSNKVTEKGKDVELRCDPISGHTALYWYRQSLGQGLEFLIYFQGNSAPDKSGLPSDRFSAERTGGSVSTLTIQRTQQEDSAVYLCASRQTGNTGELFFGEGSRLTVL.

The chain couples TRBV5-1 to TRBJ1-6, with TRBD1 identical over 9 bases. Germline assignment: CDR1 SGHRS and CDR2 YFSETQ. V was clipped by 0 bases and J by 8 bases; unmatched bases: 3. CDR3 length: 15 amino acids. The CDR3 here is CASSLGDRDDSPLHF. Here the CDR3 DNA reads TGCGCCAGCAGCTTGGGGGACAGGGATGATTCACCCCTCCACTTT.

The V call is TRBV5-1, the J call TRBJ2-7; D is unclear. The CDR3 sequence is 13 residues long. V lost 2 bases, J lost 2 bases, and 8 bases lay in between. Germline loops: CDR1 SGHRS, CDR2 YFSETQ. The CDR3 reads CASSFDSAYEQYF. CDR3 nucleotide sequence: TGCGCCAGCAGCTTCGACTCCGCCTACGAGCAGTACTTC.

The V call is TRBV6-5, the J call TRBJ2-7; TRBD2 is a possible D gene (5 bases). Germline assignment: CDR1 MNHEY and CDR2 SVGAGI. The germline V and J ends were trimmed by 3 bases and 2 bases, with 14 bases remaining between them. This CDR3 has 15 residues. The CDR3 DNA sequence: TGTGCCAGCAGTTATCGGCCCGGGATCCCCTACGAGCAGTACTTC. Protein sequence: CASSYRPGIPYEQYF.

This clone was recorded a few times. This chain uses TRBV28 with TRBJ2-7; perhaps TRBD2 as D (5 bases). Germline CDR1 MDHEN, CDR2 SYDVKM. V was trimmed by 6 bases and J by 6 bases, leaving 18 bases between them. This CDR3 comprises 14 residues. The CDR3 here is CASSRRAPGGEQYF. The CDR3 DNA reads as TGTGCCAGCAGCCGCCGAGCCCCAGGAGGCGAGCAGTACTTC.

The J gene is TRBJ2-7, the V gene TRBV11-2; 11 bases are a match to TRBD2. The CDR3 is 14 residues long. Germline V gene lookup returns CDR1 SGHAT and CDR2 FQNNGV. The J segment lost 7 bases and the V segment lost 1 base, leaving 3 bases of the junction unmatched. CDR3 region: CASSLVRTSGEQYF. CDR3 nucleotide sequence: TGTGCCAGCAGCTTAGTAAGGACTAGCGGGGAGCAGTACTTC.

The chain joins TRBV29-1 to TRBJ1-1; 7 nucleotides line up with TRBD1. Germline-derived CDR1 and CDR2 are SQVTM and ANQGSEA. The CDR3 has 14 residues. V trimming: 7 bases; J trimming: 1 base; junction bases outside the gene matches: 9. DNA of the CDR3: TGCAGCGAAAAGACAGGGTATCGGAACACTGAAGCTTTCTTT. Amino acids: CSEKTGYRNTEAFF.

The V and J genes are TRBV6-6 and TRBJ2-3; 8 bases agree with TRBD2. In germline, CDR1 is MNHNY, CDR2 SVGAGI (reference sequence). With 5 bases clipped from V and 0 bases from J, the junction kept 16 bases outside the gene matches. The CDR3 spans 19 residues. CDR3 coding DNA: TGTGCCAGCAGTCCTTATATTCCGGGACTAGGGACTAGCACAGATACGCAGTATTTT. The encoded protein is CASSPYIPGLGTSTDTQYF.

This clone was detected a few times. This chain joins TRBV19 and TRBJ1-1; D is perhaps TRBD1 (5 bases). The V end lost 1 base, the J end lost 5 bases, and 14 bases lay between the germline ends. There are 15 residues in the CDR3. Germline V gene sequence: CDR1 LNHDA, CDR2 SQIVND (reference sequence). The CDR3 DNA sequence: TGTGCCAGTAGTATAGGAAAACAGGAGACAACTGAAGCTTTCTTT. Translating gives CASSIGKQETTEAFF.

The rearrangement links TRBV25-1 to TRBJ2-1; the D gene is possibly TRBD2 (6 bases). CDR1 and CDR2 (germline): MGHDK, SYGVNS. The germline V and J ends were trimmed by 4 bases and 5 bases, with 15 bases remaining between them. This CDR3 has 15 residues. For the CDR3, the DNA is TGTGCCAGCAGTGCTGGTGGGAGGTTGGACAATGAGCAGTTCTTC. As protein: CASSAGGRLDNEQFF. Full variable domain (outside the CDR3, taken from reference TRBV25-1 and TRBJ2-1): EADIYQTPRYLVIGTGKKITLECSQTMGHDKMYWYQQDPGMELHLIHYSYGVNSTEKGDLSSESTVSRIRTEHFPLTLESARPSHTSQYLCASSAGGRLDNEQFFGPGTRLTVL.

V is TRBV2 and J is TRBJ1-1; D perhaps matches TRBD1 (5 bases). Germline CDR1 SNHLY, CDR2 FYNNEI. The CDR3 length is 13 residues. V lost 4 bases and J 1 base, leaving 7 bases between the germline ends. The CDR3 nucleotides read TGTGCCAGCAGTGGACAGCAGAACACTGAAGCTTTCTTT. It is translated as CASSGQQNTEAFF.

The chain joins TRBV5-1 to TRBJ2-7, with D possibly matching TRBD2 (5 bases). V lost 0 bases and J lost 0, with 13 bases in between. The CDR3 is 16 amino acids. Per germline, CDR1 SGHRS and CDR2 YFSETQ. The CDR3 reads CASSLGGFAVSYEQYF. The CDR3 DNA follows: TGCGCCAGCAGCTTGGGAGGGTTTGCGGTCTCCTACGAGCAGTACTTC.

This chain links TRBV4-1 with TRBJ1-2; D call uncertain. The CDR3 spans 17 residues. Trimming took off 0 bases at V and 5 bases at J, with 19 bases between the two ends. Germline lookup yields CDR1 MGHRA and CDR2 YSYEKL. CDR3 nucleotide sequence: TGCGCCAGCAGCCAAGATCCAGGAACAGCCGTTGGGTATGGCTACACCTTC. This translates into CASSQDPGTAVGYGYTF.

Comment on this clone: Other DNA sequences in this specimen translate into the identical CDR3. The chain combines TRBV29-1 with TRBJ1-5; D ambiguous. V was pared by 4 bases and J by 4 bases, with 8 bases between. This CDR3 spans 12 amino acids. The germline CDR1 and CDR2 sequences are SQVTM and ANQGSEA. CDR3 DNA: TGCAGCGTTGGGGCAGAAAATCAGCCCCAGCATTTT. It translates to CSVGAENQPQHF.

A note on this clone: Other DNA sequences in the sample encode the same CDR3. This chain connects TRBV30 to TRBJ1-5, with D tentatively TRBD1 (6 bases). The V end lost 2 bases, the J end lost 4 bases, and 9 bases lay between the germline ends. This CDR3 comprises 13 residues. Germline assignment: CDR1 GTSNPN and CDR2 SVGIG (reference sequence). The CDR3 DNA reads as TGTGCCTGGAGTCGCACAGGGAATCAGCCCCAGCATTTT. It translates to CAWSRTGNQPQHF.

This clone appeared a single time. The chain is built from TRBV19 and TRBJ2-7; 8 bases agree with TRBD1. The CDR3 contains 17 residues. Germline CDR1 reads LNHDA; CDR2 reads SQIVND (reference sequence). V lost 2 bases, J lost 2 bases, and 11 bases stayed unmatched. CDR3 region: CASSIRRQGSLTYEQYF. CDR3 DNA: TGTGCCAGTAGTATACGGCGACAGGGGTCCCTCACCTACGAGCAGTACTTC.